One and the same sample provided the 9 T cell receptor beta chains below, sequenced in a study of T cells in localized non-small cell lung cancer. The data were produced by immunoSEQ multiplex PCR, yet TCRdb's version contains in-frame clones alone and is incomplete. The repertoire holds a few thousand clones, roughly 30% seen once, with about a sixth in the top ten. This specimen consisted of normal lung tissue next to the tumor, obtained before any cancer treatment. The source is a woman aged 35 to 70 with stage II squamous cell lung carcinoma.

The rearrangement links TRBV15 to TRBJ2-3; TRBD1 agrees at 10 bases. Looked up from germline, CDR1 is LNHNV and CDR2 is YYDKDF (reference sequence). The J segment lost 3 bases and the V segment lost 7 bases, leaving 4 bases of the junction unmatched. CDR3 length: 14 amino acids. CDR3 bases: TGTGCCACCATCGGGGACAGGGGTACAGATACGCAGTATTTT. Translated, it gives CATIGDRGTDTQYF. Filled out from reference TRBV15 and TRBJ2-3, the complete variable domain reads DAMVIQNPRYQVTQFGKPVTLSCSQTLNHNVMYWYQQKSSQAPKLLFHYYDKDFNNEADTPDNFQSRRPNTSFCFLDIRSPGLGDTAMYLCATIGDRGTDTQYFGPGTRLTVL.

The chain's CDR3 is CASNLQGRNQPQHF. CDR3 DNA: TGTGCCAGTAATTTACAGGGCCGCAATCAGCCCCAGCATTTT. The gene calls are TRBV19 and TRBJ1-5; possible D gene TRBD1, 6 bases. Germline V CDR1 and CDR2: LNHDA, SQIVND (reference sequence). The CDR3 sequence is 14 residues long. With 7 bases removed from V and 2 bases from J, the gap between germline ends came to 12 bases.

The gene calls are TRBV19 and TRBJ2-3; TRBD1 is a possible D gene (5 bases). The CDR3 sequence is 15 residues long. The germline CDR1 and CDR2 sequences are LNHDA and SQIVND (reference sequence). Trimming took 5 bases from V and 3 from J, leaving 15 bases between them. CDR3 loop: CASSSPRADTDTQYF. In DNA, the CDR3 is TGTGCCAGTAGTTCCCCCAGGGCGGATACAGATACGCAGTATTTT.

The chain has TRBV19 and TRBJ2-3, with TRBD2 matching over 10 bases. The junction had 8 bases not matched to a gene; V was cut back by 6 bases and J by 2 bases. The germline CDR1 and CDR2 sequences are LNHDA and SQIVND (reference sequence). The length of the CDR3 is 16 residues. The chain's CDR3 is CASRTLLAGPTDTQYF. The DNA for the CDR3 is TGTGCCAGTAGGACTCTACTAGCGGGGCCCACAGATACGCAGTATTTT.

The rearrangement uses TRBV15 and TRBJ2-5; TRBD2 matches 9 bases. The CDR3 has 17 amino acids. Losses at the gene ends were 2 bases for V and 2 bases for J; bases not matched to a gene: 9. Germline CDR1 and CDR2: LNHNV and YYDKDF (reference sequence). The CDR3: CATSRPRLAERQETQYF. As DNA, the CDR3 is TGTGCCACCAGCAGACCCAGACTAGCGGAGCGTCAAGAGACCCAGTACTTC. Looking up the rest from reference TRBV15 and TRBJ2-5 gives the full variable domain: DAMVIQNPRYQVTQFGKPVTLSCSQTLNHNVMYWYQQKSSQAPKLLFHYYDKDFNNEADTPDNFQSRRPNTSFCFLDIRSPGLGDTAMYLCATSRPRLAERQETQYFGPGTRLLVL.

The V call is TRBV12-5, the J call TRBJ1-5; 7 bases align to TRBD1. J was trimmed by 0 bases and V by 3 bases; bases with no gene match: 11. CDR3 length equals 18 residues. CDR1 is LGHNT, CDR2 FRNRAP, per germline. The CDR3, as DNA: TGTGCTAGTGGTTTTTTAGGGGGCGGATTAATTAGCAATCAGCCCCAGCATTTT. This translates into CASGFLGGGLISNQPQHF. The variable domain in full, completed from reference TRBV12-5 and TRBJ1-5, reads DARVTQTPRHKVTEMGQEVTMRCQPILGHNTVFWYRQTMMQGLELLAYFRNRAPLDDSGMPKDRFSAEMPDATLATLKIQPSEPRDSAVYFCASGFLGGGLISNQPQHFGDGTRLSIL.

V usage is TRBV5-1 and J usage is TRBJ2-2; D unclear. The CDR3 sequence is 15 residues long. Trimming took 5 bases from V and 5 from J, leaving 16 bases between them. CDR1 and CDR2 from the germline V gene are SGHRS and YFSETQ. CDR3 sequence reads: CASSYTRARTGELFF. CDR3 in DNA: TGCGCCAGCAGTTACACACGCGCAAGGACCGGGGAGCTGTTTTTT. The full variable domain, in which reference TRBV5-1 and TRBJ2-2 provide the parts outside the CDR3, is KAGVTQTPRYLIKTRGQQVTLSCSPISGHRSVSWYQQTPGQGLQFLFEYFSETQRNKGNFPGRFSGRQFSNSRSEMNVSTLELGDSALYLCASSYTRARTGELFFGEGSRLTVL.

The chain recombines TRBV12-5 with TRBJ1-2; 7 positions match TRBD1. This CDR3 is built from 16 residues. Germline CDR1 is LGHNT and CDR2 is FRNRAP. With V trimmed by 6 bases and J by 0 bases, 10 bases remained unmatched. The CDR3 protein is CASGLTGQPSNYGYTF. The CDR3 DNA follows: TGTGCTAGTGGCCTAACGGGACAGCCATCTAACTATGGCTACACCTTC. Filled out from reference TRBV12-5 and TRBJ1-2, the complete variable domain reads DARVTQTPRHKVTEMGQEVTMRCQPILGHNTVFWYRQTMMQGLELLAYFRNRAPLDDSGMPKDRFSAEMPDATLATLKIQPSEPRDSAVYFCASGLTGQPSNYGYTFGSGTRLTVV.

The chain uses TRBV9 and TRBJ2-5; maybe TRBD1 (6 bases). Germline V gene lookup returns CDR1 SGDLS and CDR2 YYNGEE. Trimming removed 5 bases at V and 7 bases at J, with 12 bases between. This CDR3 spans 12 amino acids. The CDR3 region has the DNA TGTGCCAGCAGTAACAGGGACGGGACCCAGTACTTC. This sequence encodes CASSNRDGTQYF.